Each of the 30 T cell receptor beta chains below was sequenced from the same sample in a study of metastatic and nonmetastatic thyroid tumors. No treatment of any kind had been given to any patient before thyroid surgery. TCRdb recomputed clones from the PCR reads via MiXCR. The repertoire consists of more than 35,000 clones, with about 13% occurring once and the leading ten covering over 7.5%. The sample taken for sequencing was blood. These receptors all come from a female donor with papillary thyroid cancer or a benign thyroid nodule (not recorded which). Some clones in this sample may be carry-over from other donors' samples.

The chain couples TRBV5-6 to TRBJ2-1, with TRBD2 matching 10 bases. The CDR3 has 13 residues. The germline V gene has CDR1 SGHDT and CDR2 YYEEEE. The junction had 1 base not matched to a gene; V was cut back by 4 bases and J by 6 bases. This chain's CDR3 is CASSRTSGNEQFF. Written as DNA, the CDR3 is TGTGCCAGCAGCCGGACTAGCGGCAATGAGCAGTTCTTC.

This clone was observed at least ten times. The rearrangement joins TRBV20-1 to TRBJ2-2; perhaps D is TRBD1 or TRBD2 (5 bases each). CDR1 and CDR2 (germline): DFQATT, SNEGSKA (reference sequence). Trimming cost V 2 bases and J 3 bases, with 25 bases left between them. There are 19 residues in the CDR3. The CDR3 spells CSARLLGAGTPRDTGELFF. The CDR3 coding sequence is TGCAGTGCTAGATTACTTGGGGCCGGGACCCCGAGGGACACCGGGGAGCTGTTTTTT.

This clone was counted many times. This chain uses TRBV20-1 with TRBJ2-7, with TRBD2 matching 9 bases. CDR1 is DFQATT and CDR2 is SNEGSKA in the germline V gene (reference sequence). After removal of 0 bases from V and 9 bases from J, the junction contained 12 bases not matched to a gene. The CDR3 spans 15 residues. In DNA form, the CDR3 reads TGCAGTGCTAGAGATACACGCGTAGCGGGAGATTGGCAGTACTTC. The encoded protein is CSARDTRVAGDWQYF.

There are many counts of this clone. This CDR3 is CASSQAPLAGVEFF. The CDR3 DNA sequence: TGCGCCAGCAGCCAAGCGCCTCTAGCGGGAGTTGAGTTCTTC. V and J are TRBV4-1 and TRBJ2-1, with TRBD2 matching over 10 bases. After removal of 1 base from V and 14 bases from J, the junction contained 8 bases not matched to a gene. Looked up from germline, CDR1 is MGHRA and CDR2 is YSYEKL. The CDR3 runs to 14 residues.

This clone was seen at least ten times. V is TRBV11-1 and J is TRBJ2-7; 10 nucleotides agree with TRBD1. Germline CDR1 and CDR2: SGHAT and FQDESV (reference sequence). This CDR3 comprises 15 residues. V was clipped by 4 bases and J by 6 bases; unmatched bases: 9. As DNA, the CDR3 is TGTGCCAGCAGCTCGGGACAGGGGAAACCGTGCGAGCAGTACTTC. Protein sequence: CASSSGQGKPCEQYF.

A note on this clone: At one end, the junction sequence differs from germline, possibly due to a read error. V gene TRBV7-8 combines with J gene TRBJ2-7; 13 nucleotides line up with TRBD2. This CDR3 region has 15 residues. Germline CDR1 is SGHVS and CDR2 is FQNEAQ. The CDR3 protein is CAGSVGTSGKDERYF. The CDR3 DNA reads TGTGCCGGCAGCGTCGGGACTAGCGGGAAGGACGAGCGGTACTTC.

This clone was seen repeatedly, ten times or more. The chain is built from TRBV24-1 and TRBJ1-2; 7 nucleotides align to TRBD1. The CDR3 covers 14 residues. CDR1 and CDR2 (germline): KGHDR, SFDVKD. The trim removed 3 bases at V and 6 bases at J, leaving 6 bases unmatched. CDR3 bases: TGTGCCACCAGTGATCGACAGGGACGCCATGGCTACACCTTC. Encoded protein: CATSDRQGRHGYTF.

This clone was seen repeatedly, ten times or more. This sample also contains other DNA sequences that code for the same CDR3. CDR3 DNA: TGTGCCAGCAGCGGGAACACCGGGGAGCTGTTTTTT. As protein: CASSGNTGELFF. The rearrangement uses TRBV7-3 and TRBJ2-2, with D hard to call. Germline assignment: CDR1 SGHTA and CDR2 FQGTGA. V lost 5 bases to trimming and J lost 1 base, with 2 bases between them. This CDR3 contains 12 residues.

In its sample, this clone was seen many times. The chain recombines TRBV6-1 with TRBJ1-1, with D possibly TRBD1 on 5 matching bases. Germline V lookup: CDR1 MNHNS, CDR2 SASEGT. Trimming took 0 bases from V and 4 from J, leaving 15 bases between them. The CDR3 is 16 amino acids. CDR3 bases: TGTGCCAGCAGTGAAGCGGGTGGGGCGGGGAGCACTGAAGCTTTCTTT. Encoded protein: CASSEAGGAGSTEAFF.

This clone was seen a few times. The CDR3 coding sequence is TGTGCCAGCAGACCGCCGGTACAGTCTCCCCGGGGCGAGCAGTACTTC. Translation: CASRPPVQSPRGEQYF. The V gene is TRBV12-3 or TRBV12-4, the J gene TRBJ2-7; possibly TRBD2 for D (5 bases). This CDR3 is built from 16 residues. Trimming cost V 6 bases and J 6 bases, with 24 bases left between them.

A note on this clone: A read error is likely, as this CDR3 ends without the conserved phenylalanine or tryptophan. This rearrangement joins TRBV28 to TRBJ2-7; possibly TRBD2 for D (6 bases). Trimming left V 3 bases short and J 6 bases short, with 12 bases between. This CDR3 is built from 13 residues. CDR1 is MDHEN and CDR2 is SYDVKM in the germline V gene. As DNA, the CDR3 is TGTGCCAGCAGTTTCGGCGGGACGGTCGAGCAGTACCTC. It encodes CASSFGGTVEQYL.

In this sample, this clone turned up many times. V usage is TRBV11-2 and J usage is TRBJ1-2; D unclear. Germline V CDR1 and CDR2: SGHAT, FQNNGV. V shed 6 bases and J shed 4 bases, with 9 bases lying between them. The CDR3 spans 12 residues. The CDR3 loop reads CASSDGIYGYTF. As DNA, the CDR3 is TGTGCCAGCAGTGATGGGATCTATGGCTACACCTTC.

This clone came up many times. The CDR3: CSAREGKGNYGYTF. For the CDR3, the DNA is TGCAGTGCTAGAGAGGGGAAAGGGAACTATGGCTACACCTTC. This chain links TRBV20-1 with TRBJ1-2, with D unclear. Germline-derived CDR1 and CDR2 are DFQATT and SNEGSKA (reference sequence). The CDR3 consists of 14 residues. V lost 0 bases, J lost 2 bases, and 10 bases lay in between.

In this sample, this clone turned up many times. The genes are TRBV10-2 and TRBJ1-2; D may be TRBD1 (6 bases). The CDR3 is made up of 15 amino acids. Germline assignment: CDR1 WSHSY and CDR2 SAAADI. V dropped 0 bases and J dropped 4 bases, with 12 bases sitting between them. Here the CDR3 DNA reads TGCGCCAGCAGTGAGTCCTCGGGGGCCTCCTATGGCTACACCTTC. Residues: CASSESSGASYGYTF.

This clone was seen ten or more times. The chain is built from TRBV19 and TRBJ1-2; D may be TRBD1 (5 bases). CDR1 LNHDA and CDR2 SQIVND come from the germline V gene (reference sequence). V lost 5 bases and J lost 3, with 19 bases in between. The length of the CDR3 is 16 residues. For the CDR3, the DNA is TGTGCCAGTAGTCCCTGGGGGGACGCAGGAGACTATGGCTACACCTTC. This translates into CASSPWGDAGDYGYTF.

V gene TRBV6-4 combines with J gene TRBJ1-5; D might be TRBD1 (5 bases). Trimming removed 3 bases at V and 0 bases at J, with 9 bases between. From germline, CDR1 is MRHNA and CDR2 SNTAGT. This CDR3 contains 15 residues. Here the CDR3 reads CASSESQDSNQPQHF. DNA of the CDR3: TGTGCCAGCAGTGAGTCACAGGATAGCAATCAGCCCCAGCATTTT.

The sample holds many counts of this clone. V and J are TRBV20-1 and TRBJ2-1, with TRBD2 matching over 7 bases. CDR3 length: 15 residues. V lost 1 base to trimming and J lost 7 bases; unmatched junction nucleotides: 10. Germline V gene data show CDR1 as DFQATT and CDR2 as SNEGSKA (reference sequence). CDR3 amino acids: CSARGVAGAGNEQFF. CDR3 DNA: TGCAGTGCTAGAGGGGTGGCGGGAGCGGGGAATGAGCAGTTCTTC.

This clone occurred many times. The CDR3 spells CASSSRGTSQNQPQHF. CDR3 coding DNA: TGTGCCAGCAGCTCCCGAGGGACTTCTCAAAATCAGCCCCAGCATTTT. The chain uses TRBV13 and TRBJ1-5; perhaps TRBD1 as D (5 bases). CDR3 length: 16 residues. The germline V gene has CDR1 PRHDT and CDR2 FYEKMQ (reference sequence). With 4 bases removed from V and 4 bases from J, the gap between germline ends came to 17 bases.

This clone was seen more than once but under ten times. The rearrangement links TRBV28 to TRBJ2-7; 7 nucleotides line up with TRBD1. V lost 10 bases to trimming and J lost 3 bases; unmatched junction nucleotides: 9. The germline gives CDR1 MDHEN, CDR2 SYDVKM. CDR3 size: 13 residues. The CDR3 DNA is TGTGCCATCATTGCCCGGGACAGCTACGAGCAGTACTTC. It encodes CAIIARDSYEQYF.

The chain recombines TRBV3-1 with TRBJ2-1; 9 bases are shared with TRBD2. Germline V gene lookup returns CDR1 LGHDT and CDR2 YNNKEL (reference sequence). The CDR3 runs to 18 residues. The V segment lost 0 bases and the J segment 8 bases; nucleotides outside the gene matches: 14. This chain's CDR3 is CASSQDFGAGGPGDEQFF. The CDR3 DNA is TGTGCCAGCAGCCAAGATTTCGGTGCGGGAGGGCCTGGGGATGAGCAGTTCTTC.

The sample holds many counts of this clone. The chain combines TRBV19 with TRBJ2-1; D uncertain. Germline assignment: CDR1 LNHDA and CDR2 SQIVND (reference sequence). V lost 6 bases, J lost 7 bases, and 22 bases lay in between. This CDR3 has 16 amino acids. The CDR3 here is CASSPANLLVANEQFF. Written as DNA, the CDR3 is TGTGCCAGTAGCCCGGCGAACTTGCTGGTGGCTAATGAGCAGTTCTTC.

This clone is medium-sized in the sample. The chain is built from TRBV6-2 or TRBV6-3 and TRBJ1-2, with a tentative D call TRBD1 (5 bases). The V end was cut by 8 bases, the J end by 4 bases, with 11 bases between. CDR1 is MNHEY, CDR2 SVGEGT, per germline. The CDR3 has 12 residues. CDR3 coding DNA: TGTGCCAGCCGGGGCCCCATCTATGGCTACACCTTC. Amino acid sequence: CASRGPIYGYTF.

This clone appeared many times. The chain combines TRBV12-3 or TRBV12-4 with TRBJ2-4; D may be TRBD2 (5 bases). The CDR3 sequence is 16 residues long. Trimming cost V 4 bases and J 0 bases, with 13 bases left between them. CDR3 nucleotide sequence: TGTGCCAGCAGTTCCCGGACTGCACTAGCCAAAAACATTCAGTACTTC. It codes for CASSSRTALAKNIQYF.

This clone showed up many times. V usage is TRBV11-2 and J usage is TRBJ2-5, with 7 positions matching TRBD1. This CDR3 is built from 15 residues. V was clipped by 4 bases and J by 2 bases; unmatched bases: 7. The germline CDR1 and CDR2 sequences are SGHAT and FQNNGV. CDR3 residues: CASSSLWDSQETQYF. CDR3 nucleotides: TGTGCCAGCAGCTCCTTGTGGGACAGTCAAGAGACCCAGTACTTC.

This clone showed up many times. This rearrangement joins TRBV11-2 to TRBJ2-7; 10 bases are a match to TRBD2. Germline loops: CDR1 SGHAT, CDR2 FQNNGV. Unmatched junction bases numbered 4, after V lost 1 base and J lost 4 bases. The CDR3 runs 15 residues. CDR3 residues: CASSLASGRAYEQYF. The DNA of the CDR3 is TGTGCCAGCAGCTTAGCTAGCGGGAGAGCGTACGAGCAGTACTTC.

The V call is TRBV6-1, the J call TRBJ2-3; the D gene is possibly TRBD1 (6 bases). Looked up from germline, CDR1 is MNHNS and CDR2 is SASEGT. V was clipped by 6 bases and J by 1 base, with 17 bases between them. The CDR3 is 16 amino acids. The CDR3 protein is CASRHFQGFGTDTQYF. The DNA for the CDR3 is TGTGCCAGCAGGCACTTCCAGGGGTTTGGCACAGATACGCAGTATTTT.

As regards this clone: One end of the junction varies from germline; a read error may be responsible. The CDR3 region has the DNA TGTGCCGGCAGTTACAGGGTATCAGATACGCGGTATTTT. The encoded protein is CAGSYRVSDTRYF. This sequence joins TRBV6-2 or TRBV6-3 and TRBJ2-3, with a weak D call TRBD1 (6 bases). The CDR3 runs 13 residues. Germline V gene lookup returns CDR1 MNHEY and CDR2 SVGEGT.

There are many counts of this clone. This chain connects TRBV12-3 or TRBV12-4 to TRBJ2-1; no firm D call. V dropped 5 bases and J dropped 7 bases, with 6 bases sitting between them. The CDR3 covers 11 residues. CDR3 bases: TGTGCCAGCAGTCCCTCGAATGAGCAGTTCTTC. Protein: CASSPSNEQFF.

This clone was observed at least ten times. The CDR3 coding sequence is TGTGCCAGCAGCGTCGCACAGGGCAAATATGGCTACACCTTC. Translated, it gives CASSVAQGKYGYTF. This chain joins TRBV9 and TRBJ1-2, with TRBD1 as a possible D gene (6 bases). This CDR3 contains 14 residues. Trimming stripped 2 bases from V and 5 bases from J, with 13 bases between. CDR1 is SGDLS and CDR2 is YYNGEE in the germline V gene.

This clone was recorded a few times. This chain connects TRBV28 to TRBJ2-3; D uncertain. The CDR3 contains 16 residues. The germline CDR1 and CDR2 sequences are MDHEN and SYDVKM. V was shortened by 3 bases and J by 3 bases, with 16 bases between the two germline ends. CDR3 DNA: TGTGCCAGCAGTTTGGGGTTTGGGTTGGGAACAGATACGCAGTATTTT. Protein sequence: CASSLGFGLGTDTQYF.